These T cell receptor beta chains were read from a single sample in a study of T cell repertoires in cytomegalovirus infection. Each CDR3 protein gets one entry after TCRdb re-called the reads with MiXCR. Of about 180,000 distinct CDR3 sequences in the sample, 13% to 15% were seen once. The sequenced sample was PBMCs. These receptors originate from a human donor in good health (CMV status not recorded). Some clones in this sample may be carry-over from other donors' samples. The CDR3 runs from the conserved cysteine through the conserved F or W. Each record gives: J gene, clone size, D gene, V gene, CDR3 protein, CDR3 DNA. A D gene is named only where the DNA matches it firmly. Only some rows state a clone size, as once, few, many or a class for expanded clones.

J gene: TRBJ2-2; clone size: few; D gene: TRBD2; V gene: TRBV15; CDR3 protein: CATSLTPGLSNTGELFF; CDR3 DNA: TGTGCCACCAGCTTAACCCCGGGACTATCGAACACCGGGGAGCTGTTTTTT
J gene: TRBJ2-2; clone size: few; D gene: .; V gene: TRBV12-3/TRBV12-4; CDR3 protein: CASSLGTAGTGELFF; CDR3 DNA: TGTGCCAGCAGCCTAGGGACAGCGGGGACCGGGGAGCTGTTTTTT
J gene: TRBJ2-5; clone size: few; D gene: TRBD1; V gene: TRBV12-3/TRBV12-4; CDR3 protein: CASSRTTGGEETQYF; CDR3 DNA: TGTGCCAGCAGTCGAACAACAGGGGGCGAAGAGACCCAGTACTTC
J gene: TRBJ2-7; clone size: many; D gene: TRBD1; V gene: TRBV12-3/TRBV12-4; CDR3 protein: CASTRGQAHEQYF; CDR3 DNA: TGTGCCAGCACCCGGGGACAGGCCCACGAGCAGTACTTC
J gene: TRBJ1-1; clone size: .; D gene: .; V gene: TRBV29-1; CDR3 protein: CSVRKADTEAFF; CDR3 DNA: TGCAGCGTTAGAAAAGCGGATACTGAAGCTTTCTTT
J gene: TRBJ2-2; clone size: .; D gene: .; V gene: TRBV7-9; CDR3 protein: CASSFWGARGTGELFF; CDR3 DNA: TGTGCCAGCAGCTTCTGGGGGGCACGGGGCACCGGGGAGCTGTTTTTT
J gene: TRBJ2-2; clone size: once; D gene: .; V gene: TRBV2; CDR3 protein: CASRSGLKTGELFF; CDR3 DNA: TGTGCCAGCAGATCCGGACTCAAAACCGGGGAGCTGTTTTTT
J gene: TRBJ2-1; clone size: few; D gene: TRBD2; V gene: TRBV11-2; CDR3 protein: CASSLRGLAHYNEQFF; CDR3 DNA: TGTGCCAGCAGCTTAAGGGGACTAGCTCATTACAATGAGCAGTTCTTC
J gene: TRBJ2-2; clone size: many; D gene: TRBD2; V gene: TRBV10-3; CDR3 protein: CAIRPGTSGNTGELFF; CDR3 DNA: TGTGCCATCAGACCCGGGACTAGCGGGAACACCGGGGAGCTGTTTTTT
J gene: TRBJ2-1; clone size: few; D gene: .; V gene: TRBV20-1; CDR3 protein: CSAREGGAGYNEQFF; CDR3 DNA: TGCAGTGCTAGAGAAGGTGGAGCGGGCTACAATGAGCAGTTCTTC
J gene: TRBJ2-1; clone size: few; D gene: .; V gene: TRBV30; CDR3 protein: CAWTASSYNEQFF; CDR3 DNA: TGTGCCTGGACAGCAAGCTCCTACAATGAGCAGTTCTTC
J gene: TRBJ1-5; clone size: many; D gene: .; V gene: TRBV28; CDR3 protein: CASSLGEERNQPQHF; CDR3 DNA: TGTGCCAGCAGTTTAGGGGAGGAGCGCAATCAGCCCCAGCATTTT
J gene: TRBJ2-1; clone size: few; D gene: .; V gene: TRBV13; CDR3 protein: CASSLEGGNEQFF; CDR3 DNA: TGTGCCAGCAGCTTAGAAGGGGGCAATGAGCAGTTCTTC
J gene: TRBJ1-1; clone size: .; D gene: TRBD1; V gene: TRBV6-5; CDR3 protein: CASSYDRGMNTEAFF; CDR3 DNA: TGTGCCAGCAGTTACGACAGGGGGATGAACACTGAAGCTTTCTTT
J gene: TRBJ1-1; clone size: .; D gene: TRBD1; V gene: TRBV7-9; CDR3 protein: CASSYPDREDAEAFF; CDR3 DNA: TGTGCCAGCAGCTACCCCGACAGGGAGGACGCTGAAGCTTTCTTT
J gene: TRBJ2-7; clone size: many; D gene: TRBD1; V gene: TRBV7-2; CDR3 protein: CASSYGDRTYEQYF; CDR3 DNA: TGTGCCAGCAGCTACGGGGACAGAACCTACGAGCAGTACTTC
J gene: TRBJ2-1; clone size: many; D gene: .; V gene: TRBV12-3/TRBV12-4; CDR3 protein: CASSSTRFNEQFF; CDR3 DNA: TGTGCCAGCAGCTCAACTAGGTTCAATGAGCAGTTCTTC
J gene: TRBJ2-1; clone size: many; D gene: TRBD2; V gene: TRBV7-2; CDR3 protein: CASRPGLAGGPGEQFF; CDR3 DNA: TGTGCCAGCAGACCAGGACTAGCGGGGGGGCCGGGGGAGCAGTTCTTC
J gene: TRBJ2-1; clone size: many; D gene: TRBD1; V gene: TRBV24-1; CDR3 protein: CATSDTTGDFHNEQFF; CDR3 DNA: TGTGCCACCAGTGATACGACAGGGGATTTCCACAATGAGCAGTTCTTC
J gene: TRBJ2-3; clone size: .; D gene: .; V gene: TRBV7-8; CDR3 protein: CASSTGFGTDTQYF; CDR3 DNA: TGTGCCAGCAGCACAGGCTTCGGCACAGATACGCAGTATTTT
J gene: TRBJ2-1; clone size: .; D gene: .; V gene: TRBV20-1; CDR3 protein: CSAGSGTGVNEQFF; CDR3 DNA: TGCAGTGCTGGCAGCGGGACAGGCGTAAATGAGCAGTTCTTC
J gene: TRBJ2-1; clone size: few; D gene: .; V gene: TRBV27; CDR3 protein: CASTRGGVAYNEQFF; CDR3 DNA: TGTGCCAGCACCCGGGGTGGGGTCGCCTACAATGAGCAGTTCTTC
J gene: TRBJ1-4; clone size: once; D gene: .; V gene: TRBV29-1; CDR3 protein: CSVGQLNEKLFF; CDR3 DNA: TGCAGCGTTGGACAGCTAAATGAAAAACTGTTTTTT
J gene: TRBJ1-4; clone size: few; D gene: .; V gene: TRBV7-2; CDR3 protein: CASSSSGGVWEKLFF; CDR3 DNA: TGTGCCAGCAGCTCTAGCGGGGGGGTTTGGGAAAAACTGTTTTTT
J gene: TRBJ2-5; clone size: few; D gene: TRBD2; V gene: TRBV29-1; CDR3 protein: CSVEGTSGRAQETQYF; CDR3 DNA: TGCAGCGTTGAGGGGACTAGCGGGAGGGCCCAAGAGACCCAGTACTTC
J gene: TRBJ1-2; clone size: .; D gene: TRBD1; V gene: TRBV7-2; CDR3 protein: CASSPKRTGLYGYTF; CDR3 DNA: TGTGCCAGCAGCCCTAAGAGGACAGGGCTCTATGGCTACACCTTC
J gene: TRBJ2-7; clone size: many; D gene: TRBD1; V gene: TRBV6-5; CDR3 protein: CASSYSRQGKYEQYF; CDR3 DNA: TGTGCCAGCAGTTACTCCCGACAGGGGAAGTACGAGCAGTACTTC
J gene: TRBJ1-4; clone size: many; D gene: .; V gene: TRBV12-3/TRBV12-4; CDR3 protein: CASTGGGRRSSEKLFF; CDR3 DNA: TGTGCCAGCACCGGGGGGGGCAGGCGCTCCTCTGAAAAACTGTTTTTT
J gene: TRBJ1-3; clone size: many; D gene: .; V gene: TRBV7-2; CDR3 protein: CASSWSAGLGNTIYF; CDR3 DNA: TGTGCCAGCAGCTGGTCAGCGGGACTCGGAAACACCATATATTTT
J gene: TRBJ2-2; clone size: few; D gene: .; V gene: TRBV6-4; CDR3 protein: CASSEETGNTGELFF; CDR3 DNA: TGTGCCAGCAGTGAAGAAACAGGGAACACCGGGGAGCTGTTTTTT
J gene: TRBJ2-4; clone size: many; D gene: .; V gene: TRBV28; CDR3 protein: CASSLWGGENIQYF; CDR3 DNA: TGTGCCAGCAGTTTATGGGGGGGCGAAAACATTCAGTACTTC
J gene: TRBJ2-5; clone size: few; D gene: TRBD2; V gene: TRBV29-1; CDR3 protein: CSVGLAETQYF; CDR3 DNA: TGCAGCGTTGGACTAGCTGAGACCCAGTACTTC
J gene: TRBJ1-5; clone size: many; D gene: .; V gene: TRBV12-3/TRBV12-4; CDR3 protein: CASSSAGRAGQPQHF; CDR3 DNA: TGTGCCAGCAGTTCCGCCGGGAGGGCTGGACAGCCCCAGCATTTT
J gene: TRBJ2-2; clone size: many; D gene: .; V gene: TRBV2; CDR3 protein: CASSDWPLRTGELFF; CDR3 DNA: TGTGCCAGCAGTGATTGGCCTTTGAGAACCGGGGAGCTGTTTTTT
J gene: TRBJ1-1; clone size: many; D gene: TRBD1; V gene: TRBV7-6; CDR3 protein: CASSPLTGVVTEAFF; CDR3 DNA: TGTGCCAGCAGCCCCCTGACAGGGGTCGTCACTGAAGCTTTCTTT
J gene: TRBJ2-1; clone size: .; D gene: .; V gene: TRBV27; CDR3 protein: CASWTGDEQFF; CDR3 DNA: TGTGCCAGCTGGACCGGGGATGAGCAGTTCTTC
J gene: TRBJ1-3; clone size: many; D gene: TRBD1; V gene: TRBV7-8; CDR3 protein: CASSRTGTGDSGNTIYF; CDR3 DNA: TGTGCCAGCAGCCGAACCGGGACAGGCGACTCTGGAAACACCATATATTTT